The text below deals with one TCR beta chain. Its antigen is as yet unknown. These data come from a study of cytomegalovirus exposure and HLA in healthy donors. The V gene's germline CDR1 is SGHRS and CDR2 YFSETQ. J gave up 0 bases and V 7 bases, and 19 bases lay outside the gene matches. The CDR3 covers 18 residues. Study-wide results and caveats: Researchers catalogued under 200 TCR beta chains as cytomegalovirus-associated. V- and J-gene trimming of TCR beta was linked (in a later analysis) to a missense DCLRE1C variant.

The PCR employed 60 Vbeta primers together with 13 Jbeta primers. Sequenced by immunoSEQ multiplex PCR; TCRdb stores in-frame clones only, minus some. Here the sample table reports about 200,000 clones. Sequenced material: PBMCs. V is TRBV5-1 and J is TRBJ2-7; 7 bases match TRBD1. The origin of this receptor is a boy between 10 and 17 years old in good health and CMV-seronegative. The CDR3 DNA reads as TGCGCCAGCCGAACTGGCCCTCACGACAGGGTGGGCTCCTACGAGCAGTACTTC. Translating it yields CASRTGPHDRVGSYEQYF.